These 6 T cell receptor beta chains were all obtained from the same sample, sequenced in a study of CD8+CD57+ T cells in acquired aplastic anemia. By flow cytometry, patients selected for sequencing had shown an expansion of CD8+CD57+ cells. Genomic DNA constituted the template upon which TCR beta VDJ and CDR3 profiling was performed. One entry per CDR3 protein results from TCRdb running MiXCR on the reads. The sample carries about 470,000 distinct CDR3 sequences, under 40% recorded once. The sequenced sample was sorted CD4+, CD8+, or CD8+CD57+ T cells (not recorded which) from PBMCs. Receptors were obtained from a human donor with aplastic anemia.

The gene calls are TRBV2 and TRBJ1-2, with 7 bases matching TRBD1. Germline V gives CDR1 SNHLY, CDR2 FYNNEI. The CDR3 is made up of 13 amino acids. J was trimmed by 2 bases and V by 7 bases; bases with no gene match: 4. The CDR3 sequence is CASTRDSNYGYTF. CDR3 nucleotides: TGTGCCAGCACTCGGGACAGCAACTATGGCTACACCTTC.

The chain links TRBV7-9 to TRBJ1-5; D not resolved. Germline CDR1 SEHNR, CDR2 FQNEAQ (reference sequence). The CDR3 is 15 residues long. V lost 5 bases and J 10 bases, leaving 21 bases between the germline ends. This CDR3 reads CASSPVWKSGSPQHF. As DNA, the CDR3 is TGTGCCAGCAGCCCCGTGTGGAAGTCAGGCTCACCCCAGCATTTT. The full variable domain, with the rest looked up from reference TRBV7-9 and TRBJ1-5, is DTGVSQNPRHKITKRGQNVTFRCDPISEHNRLYWYRQTLGQGPEFLTYFQNEAQLEKSRLLSDRFSAERPKGSFSTLEIQRTEQGDSAMYLCASSPVWKSGSPQHFGDGTRLSIL.

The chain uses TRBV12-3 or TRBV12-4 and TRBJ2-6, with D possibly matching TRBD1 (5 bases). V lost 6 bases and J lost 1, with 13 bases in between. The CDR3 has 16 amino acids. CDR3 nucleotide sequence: TGTGCCAGCAGCCCGACAGACCTATCTGGGGCCAACGTCCTGACTTTC. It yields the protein CASSPTDLSGANVLTF.

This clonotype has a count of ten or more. CDR3 nucleotide sequence: TGTGCCAGTAGTGTCGGGACAGGGTCTTTGGAGACCCAGTACTTC. This gives the protein CASSVGTGSLETQYF. The rearrangement joins TRBV19 to TRBJ2-5; 9 bases agree with TRBD1. Unmatched junction bases numbered 9, after V lost 5 bases and J lost 5 bases. Germline CDR1 LNHDA, CDR2 SQIVND (reference sequence). The CDR3 runs to 15 residues.

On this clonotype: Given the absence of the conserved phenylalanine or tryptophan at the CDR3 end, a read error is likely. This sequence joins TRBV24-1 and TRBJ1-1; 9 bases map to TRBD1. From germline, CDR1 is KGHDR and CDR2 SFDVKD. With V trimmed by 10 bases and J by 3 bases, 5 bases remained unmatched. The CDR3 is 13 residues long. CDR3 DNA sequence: TGTGCCACAAGGGACAGGGTGGACACTGAAGCTTTCCTT. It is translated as CATRDRVDTEAFL.

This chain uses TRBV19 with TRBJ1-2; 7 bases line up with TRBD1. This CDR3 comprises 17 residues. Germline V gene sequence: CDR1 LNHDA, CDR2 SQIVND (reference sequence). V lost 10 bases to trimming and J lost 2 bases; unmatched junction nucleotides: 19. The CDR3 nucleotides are TGTGCCACCGAGATATCATACAGGGGACCGTTGAACTATGGCTACACCTTC. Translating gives CATEISYRGPLNYGYTF.